Each of the 26 T cell receptor beta chains below was sequenced from the same sample in a study of blood T cell repertoires in COVID-19. Method: immunoSEQ multiplex PCR; TCRdb's copy keeps in-frame clones and lacks some. In the table there are 160,000 or so clones, approximately 85% of which are singletons. The material sequenced was peripheral blood. These receptors came from a woman in her sixties or seventies with COVID-19, enrolled during active disease.

J is TRBJ2-3 and V is TRBV4-3; no clear D. Germline CDR1 and CDR2: LGHNA and YSLEER. Trimming removed 1 base from V and 8 bases from J, with 13 bases in between. The CDR3 runs to 14 residues. The CDR3 loop is CASSQVSTTGTQYF. The CDR3 DNA sequence: TGCGCCAGCAGCCAAGTCTCCACGACGGGTACGCAGTATTTT.

The table lists this clone with a few counts. Other DNA sequences in the sample encode the same CDR3. V usage is TRBV18 and J usage is TRBJ1-5; the D gene is possibly TRBD1 (6 bases). CDR1 and CDR2 (germline): KGHSH, LQKENI. Trimming left V 5 bases short and J 4 bases short, with 9 bases between. This CDR3 contains 13 residues. In DNA form, the CDR3 reads TGTGCCAGCTCAGAAGGACAGAATCAGCCCCAGCATTTT. Amino acid sequence: CASSEGQNQPQHF.

The chain combines TRBV7-8 with TRBJ2-2; 7 bases map to TRBD1. V lost 5 bases, J lost 1 base, and 4 bases stayed unmatched. Germline assignment: CDR1 SGHVS and CDR2 FQNEAQ. The CDR3 length is 15 residues. The CDR3 here is CASSETGLNTGELFF. The CDR3 DNA reads TGTGCCAGCAGCGAGACAGGGCTGAACACCGGGGAGCTGTTTTTT.

The J gene is TRBJ2-2, the V gene TRBV4-1; maybe TRBD1 (5 bases). Germline loops: CDR1 MGHRA, CDR2 YSYEKL. This CDR3 contains 16 residues. Trimming left V 0 bases short and J 0 bases short, with 8 bases between. The CDR3 DNA follows: TGCGCCAGCAGCCAAGAGGTAGGGGCGAACACCGGGGAGCTGTTTTTT. Protein: CASSQEVGANTGELFF.

The chain uses TRBV19 and TRBJ1-4; maybe TRBD1 (5 bases). Trimming shortened V by 3 bases and J by 5 bases, and 10 bases separated the two germline ends. Germline V CDR1 and CDR2: LNHDA, SQIVND (reference sequence). CDR3 length: 14 amino acids. In nucleotides, the CDR3 is TGTGCCAGTAGTATCCCGGGACTCAATGAAAAACTGTTTTTT. Encoded protein: CASSIPGLNEKLFF. Full variable domain (outside the CDR3, taken from reference TRBV19 and TRBJ1-4): DGGITQSPKYLFRKEGQNVTLSCEQNLNHDAMYWYRQDPGQGLRLIYYSQIVNDFQKGDIAEGYSVSREKKESFPLTVTSAQKNPTAFYLCASSIPGLNEKLFFGSGTQLSVL.

This clone was detected a few times. The chain has TRBV19 and TRBJ2-5; D is perhaps TRBD1 (5 bases). The V and J ends lost 3 bases and 2 bases respectively, with 7 bases between them. Germline values: CDR1 LNHDA, CDR2 SQIVND (reference sequence). The CDR3 length is 13 residues. The CDR3: CASSIRVQETQYF. The CDR3 DNA follows: TGTGCCAGTAGTATCAGGGTTCAAGAGACCCAGTACTTC. Looking up the rest from reference TRBV19 and TRBJ2-5 gives the full variable domain: DGGITQSPKYLFRKEGQNVTLSCEQNLNHDAMYWYRQDPGQGLRLIYYSQIVNDFQKGDIAEGYSVSREKKESFPLTVTSAQKNPTAFYLCASSIRVQETQYFGPGTRLLVL.

V gene TRBV5-6 combines with J gene TRBJ1-2; D perhaps matches TRBD1 (5 bases). The CDR3 covers 14 residues. Germline-derived CDR1 and CDR2 are SGHDT and YYEEEE. Trimming took 0 bases from V and 4 from J, leaving 10 bases between them. Here the CDR3 reads CASSLAGPSYGYTF. In DNA, the CDR3 is TGTGCCAGCAGCTTGGCAGGGCCCTCCTATGGCTACACCTTC.

The gene calls are TRBV28 and TRBJ2-3, with D perhaps matching TRBD2 (7 bases). Germline V gene data show CDR1 as MDHEN and CDR2 as SYDVKM. The CDR3 extends over 18 amino acids. With 4 bases removed from V and 4 bases from J, the gap between germline ends came to 24 bases. Here the CDR3 reads CASSSQYGRGPTPDTQYF. The CDR3 nucleotides read TGTGCCAGCAGTTCCCAATACGGGCGGGGGCCGACCCCAGATACGCAGTATTTT.

V usage is TRBV28 and J usage is TRBJ1-4, with 8 bases fitting TRBD1. CDR1 is MDHEN and CDR2 is SYDVKM in the germline V gene. The V segment lost 3 bases and the J segment 9 bases; nucleotides outside the gene matches: 21. There are 19 residues in the CDR3. CDR3 sequence: CASSFPRGQGYAQRKKLFF. The CDR3 coding sequence is TGTGCCAGCAGTTTCCCCCGCGGACAGGGTTATGCCCAGAGGAAAAAACTGTTTTTT. Based on the CDR3 plus reference TRBV28 and TRBJ1-4, the full variable domain is DVKVTQSSRYLVKRTGEKVFLECVQDMDHENMFWYRQDPGLGLRLIYFSYDVKMKEKGDIPEGYSVSREKKERFSLILESASTNQTSMYLCASSFPRGQGYAQRKKLFFGSGTQLSVL.

This chain connects TRBV2 to TRBJ2-1; 7 bases line up with TRBD2. CDR1 is SNHLY and CDR2 is FYNNEI in the germline V gene. With V trimmed by 2 bases and J by 3 bases, 4 bases remained unmatched. This CDR3 contains 15 residues. The CDR3 is CASSETGEGYNEQFF. As DNA, the CDR3 is TGTGCCAGCAGTGAAACGGGGGAGGGCTACAATGAGCAGTTCTTC.

J is TRBJ1-1 and V is TRBV5-4, with 7 bases that match TRBD1. Per the germline V gene, CDR1 is SGHNT and CDR2 is YYREEE (reference sequence). V gave up 4 bases and J gave up 1 base; unmatched junction bases: 13. The CDR3 contains 17 residues. The CDR3 is CASSGGQAIRGNTEAFF. The CDR3, as DNA: TGTGCCAGCAGCGGCGGACAGGCCATAAGAGGGAACACTGAAGCTTTCTTT.

This clone has a handful of counts. This chain links TRBV5-6 with TRBJ1-2; 7 bases map to TRBD1. The CDR3 is 14 residues long. J was trimmed by 4 bases and V by 3 bases; bases with no gene match: 6. Germline values: CDR1 SGHDT, CDR2 YYEEEE. The CDR3 loop reads CASSWRDSSYGYTF. The CDR3, as DNA: TGTGCCAGCAGCTGGCGGGACAGCTCCTATGGCTACACCTTC.

The chain joins TRBV28 to TRBJ2-6; perhaps TRBD1 as D (6 bases). The CDR3 runs to 14 residues. Trimming stripped 8 bases from V and 4 bases from J, with 12 bases between. CDR1 is MDHEN and CDR2 is SYDVKM in the germline V gene. The CDR3 DNA follows: TGTGCCAGCCTCAGGGGTACAGGGGCCAACGTCCTGACTTTC. Amino acids: CASLRGTGANVLTF.

The V and J genes are TRBV7-2 and TRBJ2-3; D might be TRBD1 (5 bases). V shed 5 bases and J shed 4 bases, with 13 bases lying between them. Germline assignment: CDR1 SGHTA and CDR2 FQGNSA. The CDR3 sequence is 14 residues long. CDR3 DNA sequence: TGTGCCAGCAGCCTGGCAGGGCCGGCAGATACGCAGTATTTT. Translation: CASSLAGPADTQYF.

V usage is TRBV28 and J usage is TRBJ2-3, with D maybe TRBD1 (6 bases). This CDR3 contains 15 residues. V was cut by 3 bases and J by 0 bases, with 10 bases left in between. Germline V gene data show CDR1 as MDHEN and CDR2 as SYDVKM. This CDR3 reads CASSFSDSSTDTQYF. The CDR3 DNA reads as TGTGCCAGCAGTTTCTCGGACAGTAGCACAGATACGCAGTATTTT.

The rearrangement joins TRBV2 to TRBJ2-5, with a tentative D call TRBD2 (6 bases). V was clipped by 1 base and J by 4 bases, with 13 bases between them. Germline lookup yields CDR1 SNHLY and CDR2 FYNNEI. The CDR3 runs to 15 residues. The CDR3 is CASSEETSLGETQYF. CDR3 nucleotide sequence: TGTGCCAGCAGTGAAGAGACTAGTTTAGGAGAGACCCAGTACTTC.

The sample holds a few counts of this clone. This chain uses TRBV28 with TRBJ1-1; 7 bases are shared with TRBD1. There are 13 residues in the CDR3. Germline assignment: CDR1 MDHEN and CDR2 SYDVKM. V lost 4 bases and J lost 10; bases outside the gene matches: 9. The DNA of the CDR3 is TGTGCCAGCAGTTCAGTCAGGGGGAATGGAGCTTTCTTT. Protein: CASSSVRGNGAFF.

This clone was seen more than once but under ten times. The rearrangement uses TRBV19 and TRBJ1-2; 12 bases match TRBD1. CDR1 LNHDA and CDR2 SQIVND come from the germline V gene (reference sequence). Trimming removed 5 bases from V and 4 bases from J; junction bases left unmatched: 14. The CDR3 is 18 amino acids. DNA for the CDR3: TGTGCCAGTAGTTCCGCCGGGTCGGGACAGGGGGCGCCCTATGGCTACACCTTC. Its translation: CASSSAGSGQGAPYGYTF.

The chain is built from TRBV19 and TRBJ2-5; D is possibly TRBD2 (5 bases). This CDR3 has 12 amino acids. Germline CDR1 reads LNHDA; CDR2 reads SQIVND (reference sequence). The V end was cut by 6 bases, the J end by 5 bases, with 10 bases between. The CDR3 sequence: CASSASSETQYF. The CDR3 DNA reads TGTGCCAGTAGCGCTAGCAGTGAGACCCAGTACTTC.

The rearrangement joins TRBV7-3 to TRBJ2-3, with 16 bases matching TRBD2. V lost 4 bases and J lost 4; bases outside the gene matches: 2. Germline values: CDR1 SGHTA, CDR2 FQGTGA. This CDR3 has 16 residues. The CDR3: CASSSGLAGGADTQYF. The DNA for the CDR3 is TGTGCCAGCAGCTCGGGACTAGCGGGAGGGGCAGATACGCAGTATTTT.

V gene TRBV6-4 combines with J gene TRBJ2-1, with 11 bases fitting TRBD2. Germline V gene sequence: CDR1 MRHNA, CDR2 SNTAGT. This CDR3 is 15 amino acids long. Trimming took 6 bases from V and 10 from J; bases not matched to a gene: 11. CDR3 coding DNA: TGTGCCAGCAGAGATAGCGGGGGGGCTCTTGGGGAGCAGTTCTTC. Amino acids: CASRDSGGALGEQFF.

This clone was observed a single time. This chain links TRBV5-1 with TRBJ1-1; no firm D call. Trimming took 0 bases from V and 3 from J, leaving 6 bases between them. The germline V gene has CDR1 SGHRS and CDR2 YFSETQ. This CDR3 spans 13 amino acids. CDR3: CASSLEADTEAFF. The CDR3 nucleotides are TGCGCCAGCAGCTTGGAGGCGGACACTGAAGCTTTCTTT.

The V and J genes are TRBV6-5 and TRBJ1-1; no clear D gene. The CDR3 is made up of 16 amino acids. V was clipped by 0 bases and J by 0 bases, with 11 bases between them. Germline loops: CDR1 MNHEY, CDR2 SVGAGI. CDR3 protein: CASSYSGGSLNTEAFF. CDR3 bases: TGTGCCAGCAGTTACTCGGGAGGATCCCTGAACACTGAAGCTTTCTTT.

This sequence joins TRBV6-5 and TRBJ2-2; maybe TRBD2 (5 bases). This CDR3 spans 14 amino acids. Per the germline V gene, CDR1 is MNHEY and CDR2 is SVGAGI. Trimming took 7 bases from V and 7 from J, leaving 16 bases between them. The CDR3 sequence is CASKERGSSGELFF. The CDR3, as DNA: TGTGCCAGCAAGGAGAGAGGGTCGAGCGGGGAGCTGTTTTTT.

The chain has TRBV4-2 and TRBJ2-1, with 12 bases that match TRBD2. Germline V CDR1 and CDR2: LGHNA, YNFKEQ. The CDR3 consists of 15 residues. Trimming removed 0 bases from V and 7 bases from J; junction bases left unmatched: 1. CDR3 sequence (DNA): TGTGCCAGCAGCCAAGACGGACTAGCGGGGAATGAGCAGTTCTTC. It yields the protein CASSQDGLAGNEQFF.

The chain employs TRBV29-1 and TRBJ2-1; D is ambiguous. The V and J ends lost 4 bases and 2 bases respectively, with 3 bases between them. Germline CDR1 SQVTM, CDR2 ANQGSEA. CDR3 length: 11 amino acids. The CDR3, as DNA: TGCAGCGTTGTAACCTACAATGAGCAGTTCTTC. Amino acid sequence: CSVVTYNEQFF.